The T cell receptor (beta chain) under discussion was sequenced for a study of blood T cells in healthy people across ages. A second PCR of about 6 to 11 cycles used a sample-barcoded 5' primer and a J-beta primer mix. TCRdb re-derived calls from the 5' RACE reads in MiXCR, one entry per CDR3 protein. The sample records about 1 million distinct CDR3 sequences, about 23% being singletons. Per the germline V gene, CDR1 is DFQATT and CDR2 is SNEGSKA (reference sequence). Germline trimming cut 6 bases from V and 4 bases from J; bases unmatched to any gene: 7. The CDR3 runs to 13 residues. These data also formed part of another study, on T cells of mothers and their children. This second report adds: For each mother, over 8 million TCR beta CDR3 reads were obtained, and for each child, some 3.1 million.

The clonotype comes from a girl aged 2-10 years in good health. The sample was blood. V gene TRBV20-1 combines with J gene TRBJ1-2; TRBD1 aligns across 8 bases. CDR3 nucleotides: TGCAGTGCCCCGGACAGGGTTGGCTATGGCTACACCTTC. The encoded protein is CSAPDRVGYGYTF.